One and the same sample provided the 32 T cell receptor beta chains below, sequenced in a study of shared clonotypes between healthy human individuals. Method: immunoSEQ multiplex PCR; TCRdb's copy keeps in-frame clones and lacks some. Seen here are over a million clones, roughly 96% observed once, and the top ten hold 1.2%. Sequencing was performed on naive CD4+ T cells sorted from blood. The subset: CD45RA+ positively selected. Every receptor here comes from a man aged 30-40 years in good health.

This rearrangement joins TRBV7-2 to TRBJ2-5; the D gene is possibly TRBD1 (5 bases). The CDR3 totals 16 residues. Germline loops: CDR1 SGHTA, CDR2 FQGNSA. V was cut by 4 bases and J by 3 bases, with 18 bases left in between. CDR3 nucleotides: TGTGCCAGCAGCTCGCAGGGAAAGGGCGCAGAAGAGACCCAGTACTTC. This sequence encodes CASSSQGKGAEETQYF.

This chain links TRBV9 with TRBJ2-2, with D unclear. The CDR3 consists of 16 residues. The V end was cut by 4 bases, the J end by 6 bases, with 19 bases between. CDR1 is SGDLS and CDR2 is YYNGEE in the germline V gene. This chain's CDR3 is CASSPLAVSGAGELFF. In DNA form, the CDR3 reads TGTGCCAGCAGCCCCTTGGCCGTTTCTGGGGCCGGGGAGCTGTTTTTT.

The chain has TRBV28 and TRBJ1-4; the D gene is possibly TRBD1 (6 bases). The length of the CDR3 is 14 residues. V lost 8 bases, J lost 6 bases, and 16 bases lay in between. Germline V gene lookup returns CDR1 MDHEN and CDR2 SYDVKM. CDR3 sequence (DNA): TGTGCCAGCGGTGGGGGGGCCCTCCATGAAAAACTGTTTTTT. Translated, it gives CASGGGALHEKLFF.

This rearrangement joins TRBV15 to TRBJ1-3; no clear D gene. This CDR3 has 16 amino acids. Germline CDR1 and CDR2: LNHNV and YYDKDF (reference sequence). V lost 0 bases, J lost 4 bases, and 13 bases lay in between. The CDR3 here is CATSRDRGYSGNTIYF. CDR3 bases: TGTGCCACCAGCAGAGATCGTGGGTATTCAGGAAACACCATATATTTT. Full variable domain (outside the CDR3, taken from reference TRBV15 and TRBJ1-3): DAMVIQNPRYQVTQFGKPVTLSCSQTLNHNVMYWYQQKSSQAPKLLFHYYDKDFNNEADTPDNFQSRRPNTSFCFLDIRSPGLGDTAMYLCATSRDRGYSGNTIYFGEGSWLTVV.

V and J are TRBV18 and TRBJ1-2; a possible D gene is TRBD1 (6 bases). This CDR3 comprises 14 residues. Trimming took 4 bases from V and 4 from J, leaving 13 bases between them. The germline V gene encodes CDR1 KGHSH and CDR2 LQKENI. The CDR3 DNA is TGTGCCAGCTCACGGGAGGACAGTTTCTATGGCTACACCTTC. Amino acids: CASSREDSFYGYTF.

The chain couples TRBV5-1 to TRBJ2-7; D unresolved. The CDR3 has 16 residues. CDR1 and CDR2 (germline): SGHRS, YFSETQ. Trimming pared 4 bases from V and 6 bases from J, leaving 23 bases between. The CDR3 sequence: CASSPSRVSTSVEQYF. CDR3 in DNA: TGCGCCAGCAGCCCAAGTCGAGTCTCCACGAGCGTCGAGCAGTACTTC.

This chain connects TRBV7-3 to TRBJ2-3, with 8 positions matching TRBD1. Trimming took 5 bases from V and 4 from J; bases not matched to a gene: 17. Germline V gene data show CDR1 as SGHTA and CDR2 as FQGTGA. This CDR3 comprises 18 residues. The CDR3 region has the DNA TGTGCCAGCAGCCGTCCCCTTGAAACAGGGGGTGTAGCAGATACGCAGTATTTT. Amino acids: CASSRPLETGGVADTQYF.

This chain connects TRBV12-5 to TRBJ2-1; tentatively, D is TRBD2 (6 bases). The CDR3 spans 20 residues. Per germline, CDR1 LGHNT and CDR2 FRNRAP. V lost 6 bases and J 5 bases, leaving 32 bases between the germline ends. The CDR3 region has the DNA TGTGCTAGTGGCCCGGGGCGTAACGGGGGAGGTAGTTTTAGGGACAATGAGCAGTTCTTC. Its translation: CASGPGRNGGGSFRDNEQFF.

Regarding this clone: A read error may produce the germline difference seen at one junction end. The chain uses TRBV28 and TRBJ2-3; 8 bases match TRBD2. Germline loops: CDR1 MDHEN, CDR2 SYDVKM. The CDR3 is 15 residues long. The DNA of the CDR3 is TGTGCCAGCAGTTTCGGGGGGGCAGGCACAGATACACAGTATTTT. Protein: CASSFGGAGTDTQYF. Variable domain in full (rest from reference TRBV28 and TRBJ2-3): DVKVTQSSRYLVKRTGEKVFLECVQDMDHENMFWYRQDPGLGLRLIYFSYDVKMKEKGDIPEGYSVSREKKERFSLILESASTNQTSMYLCASSFGGAGTDTQYFGPGTRLTVL.

The V call is TRBV10-1, the J call TRBJ2-1, with D possibly being TRBD2 (5 bases). CDR1 is WNHNN and CDR2 is SYGVQD in the germline V gene (reference sequence). Trimming cost V 5 bases and J 5 bases, with 10 bases left between them. CDR3 size: 13 residues. In nucleotides, the CDR3 is TGCGCCAGCAGTACCCGGGGAAACAATGAGCAGTTCTTC. It encodes CASSTRGNNEQFF.

V and J are TRBV9 and TRBJ2-5, with D possibly being TRBD1 or TRBD2 (5 bases each). Trimming shortened V by 4 bases and J by 1 base, and 17 bases separated the two germline ends. The germline gives CDR1 SGDLS, CDR2 YYNGEE. This CDR3 comprises 16 residues. The CDR3 region is CASSPDGGAIQETQYF. The CDR3 DNA reads TGTGCCAGCAGCCCCGATGGGGGAGCGATCCAAGAGACCCAGTACTTC.

V is TRBV5-4 and J is TRBJ2-1, with 12 bases aligning to TRBD2. CDR1 is SGHNT, CDR2 YYREEE, per germline (reference sequence). The CDR3 sequence is 16 residues long. V shed 4 bases, J shed 8 bases, and the junction held 10 bases outside the gene matches. The CDR3 region is CASSPRLAGGLDEQFF. The CDR3 nucleotides read TGTGCCAGCAGCCCCCGTCTAGCGGGAGGGCTCGATGAGCAGTTCTTC.

The chain uses TRBV19 and TRBJ2-3; D remains unclear. This CDR3 has 11 amino acids. With 3 bases removed from V and 8 bases from J, the gap between germline ends came to 6 bases. The germline V gene encodes CDR1 LNHDA and CDR2 SQIVND (reference sequence). The CDR3 region has the DNA TGTGCCAGTAGTATCTCGGGTACGCAGTATTTT. Translated: CASSISGTQYF.

This clone showed up just once. J is TRBJ2-2 and V is TRBV4-1; no reliable D call. Trimming took 0 bases from V and 4 from J, leaving 9 bases between them. Per germline, CDR1 MGHRA and CDR2 YSYEKL. This CDR3 region has 15 residues. Here the CDR3 reads CASSQETAITGELFF. As DNA, the CDR3 is TGCGCCAGCAGCCAAGAAACGGCTATCACCGGGGAGCTGTTTTTT.

The chain couples TRBV19 to TRBJ1-2; 7 positions agree with TRBD1. This CDR3 is built from 13 residues. The J segment lost 6 bases and the V segment lost 7 bases, leaving 8 bases of the junction unmatched. CDR1 is LNHDA and CDR2 is SQIVND in the germline V gene (reference sequence). The CDR3 protein is CASINRGSDGYTF. In DNA form, the CDR3 reads TGTGCCAGTATCAACAGGGGATCGGATGGCTACACCTTC. The whole variable domain, filled in from reference TRBV19 and TRBJ1-2, reads DGGITQSPKYLFRKEGQNVTLSCEQNLNHDAMYWYRQDPGQGLRLIYYSQIVNDFQKGDIAEGYSVSREKKESFPLTVTSAQKNPTAFYLCASINRGSDGYTFGSGTRLTVV.

The rearrangement links TRBV6-5 to TRBJ2-1; 8 bases match TRBD1. The J segment lost 10 bases and the V segment lost 2 bases, leaving 4 bases of the junction unmatched. CDR1 is MNHEY, CDR2 SVGAGI, per germline. The CDR3 length is 13 residues. As DNA, the CDR3 is TGTGCCAGCAGTTACCCGGGACAGGTCGAGCAGTTCTTC. Its protein product is CASSYPGQVEQFF.

Turning to this clone: Other DNA sequences in this sample translate to the same CDR3. This chain connects TRBV30 to TRBJ1-5; TRBD1 agrees at 9 bases. V lost 5 bases to trimming and J lost 1 base; unmatched junction nucleotides: 0. Germline V CDR1 and CDR2: GTSNPN, SVGIG (reference sequence). The CDR3 sequence is 13 residues long. CDR3 residues: CAWGQGSNQPQHF. CDR3 in DNA: TGTGCCTGGGGACAGGGGAGCAATCAGCCCCAGCATTTT.

V usage is TRBV7-2 and J usage is TRBJ2-2, with 10 bases fitting TRBD2. The CDR3 has 15 amino acids. Germline CDR1 SGHTA, CDR2 FQGNSA. V dropped 3 bases and J dropped 5; count of bases not matched to a gene: 3. CDR3 sequence (DNA): TGTGCCAGCAGCTTGGAAGCGGGAGGGACCGGGGAGCTGTTTTTT. It encodes CASSLEAGGTGELFF.

The V gene is TRBV6-5, the J gene TRBJ1-1, with a possible D match to TRBD1 (6 bases). The CDR3 has 15 amino acids. The germline V and J ends were trimmed by 0 bases and 6 bases, with 14 bases remaining between them. Germline V gene sequence: CDR1 MNHEY, CDR2 SVGAGI. CDR3 in DNA: TGTGCCAGCAGTTACTCGAATGACAGGCCCTCTGAAGCTTTCTTT. It codes for CASSYSNDRPSEAFF.

The chain employs TRBV11-1 and TRBJ2-7, with 10 bases matching TRBD1. Germline lookup yields CDR1 SGHAT and CDR2 FQDESV (reference sequence). This CDR3 region has 15 residues. Losses at the gene ends were 6 bases for V and 0 bases for J; bases not matched to a gene: 5. The CDR3 loop reads CASSPRTGGSYEQYF. CDR3 DNA sequence: TGTGCCAGCAGTCCTCGGACAGGGGGCTCCTACGAGCAGTACTTC.

The CDR3 bases are TGTGCCAGCAGCAAGGTCCTATACGAGCAGTACTTC. It is translated as CASSKVLYEQYF. The V call is TRBV21-1, the J call TRBJ2-7; the D call in the table, TRBD2, was not verified against the DNA. TRBV21-1 is labeled a pseudogene. The CDR3 is made up of 12 amino acids.

CDR3 residues: CAWGRREGHQETQYF. The CDR3 DNA reads TGTGCCTGGGGGCGGCGGGAGGGCCACCAAGAGACCCAGTACTTC. The gene calls are TRBV28 and TRBJ2-5; 9 bases line up with TRBD2. V was clipped by 11 bases and J by 0 bases; unmatched bases: 10. CDR1 MDHEN and CDR2 SYDVKM come from the germline V gene. CDR3 length equals 15 residues.

The V call is TRBV20-1, the J call TRBJ1-4; D not certain. The germline CDR1 and CDR2 sequences are DFQATT and SNEGSKA (reference sequence). The V and J ends lost 6 bases and 10 bases respectively, with 12 bases between them. This CDR3 contains 11 residues. The DNA for the CDR3 is TGCAGTGCAGCGGGAGAGGGAAAACTGTTTTTT. This codes for CSAAGEGKLFF.

J is TRBJ2-3 and V is TRBV7-6; 10 nucleotides line up with TRBD2. Losses at the gene ends were 5 bases for V and 4 bases for J; bases not matched to a gene: 15. CDR1 is SGHVS and CDR2 is FNYEAQ in the germline V gene. The CDR3 length is 18 residues. CDR3 in DNA: TGTGCCAGCAGCCCGCAGGTAGCGGGAGGTTTTGTCGCAGATACGCAGTATTTT. Its translation: CASSPQVAGGFVADTQYF.

The V and J genes are TRBV5-1 and TRBJ2-3; D may be TRBD2 (6 bases). Looked up from germline, CDR1 is SGHRS and CDR2 is YFSETQ. This CDR3 has 16 residues. V lost 4 bases and J 2 bases, leaving 17 bases between the germline ends. CDR3 sequence reads: CASSVRLVDPTDTQYF. In nucleotides, the CDR3 is TGCGCCAGCAGCGTCCGACTAGTCGACCCCACAGATACGCAGTATTTT.

The J gene is TRBJ1-1, the V gene TRBV7-3; no clear D. V was cut by 5 bases and J by 0 bases, with 13 bases left in between. Germline CDR1 is SGHTA and CDR2 is FQGTGA. The CDR3 length is 15 residues. CDR3: CASSRLIRLNTEAFF. CDR3 sequence (DNA): TGTGCCAGCAGCCGATTAATCAGGCTGAACACTGAAGCTTTCTTT. The full variable domain, its missing parts supplied by reference TRBV7-3 and TRBJ1-1, is GAGVSQTPSNKVTEKGKYVELRCDPISGHTALYWYRQSLGQGPEFLIYFQGTGAADDSGLPNDRFFAVRPEGSVSTLKIQRTERGDSAVYLCASSRLIRLNTEAFFGQGTRLTVV.

The rearrangement links TRBV13 to TRBJ2-5; no definite D call. The CDR3 runs to 13 residues. The germline V gene encodes CDR1 PRHDT and CDR2 FYEKMQ (reference sequence). Trimming stripped 5 bases from V and 2 bases from J, with 9 bases between. In DNA, the CDR3 is TGTGCCAGCAGCGTTCGGAGACAAGAGACCCAGTACTTC. Translated: CASSVRRQETQYF.

The rearrangement uses TRBV30 and TRBJ2-7; possibly TRBD1 or TRBD2 for D (7 bases each). V gave up 0 bases and J gave up 0 bases, with 18 bases separating them. Looked up from germline, CDR1 is GTSNPN and CDR2 is SVGIG (reference sequence). CDR3 length: 17 residues. CDR3 coding DNA: TGTGCCTGGAGTGTAAGGCCCCCAGGGGGGGTCTCCTACGAGCAGTACTTC. This codes for CAWSVRPPGGVSYEQYF.

The chain couples TRBV7-6 to TRBJ2-2; D possibly corresponds to TRBD1 (5 bases). Deletions cut 5 bases from V and 4 bases from J, with 17 bases between. The CDR3 totals 16 residues. In germline, CDR1 is SGHVS, CDR2 FNYEAQ. The CDR3 nucleotides are TGTGCCAGCAGCGATAGAAAGGGGTCAGGCACCGGGGAGCTGTTTTTT. Encoded protein: CASSDRKGSGTGELFF.

The chain carries TRBV29-1 and TRBJ2-2; D uncertain. Looked up from germline, CDR1 is SQVTM and CDR2 is ANQGSEA. Trimming left V 6 bases short and J 1 base short, with 12 bases between. The CDR3 is made up of 14 amino acids. The CDR3 loop reads CSVTGLGNTGELFF. The CDR3 nucleotides are TGCAGCGTAACCGGGCTCGGGAACACCGGGGAGCTGTTTTTT.

The rearrangement joins TRBV7-9 to TRBJ2-6; a weak D match, TRBD1 (5 bases). CDR1 and CDR2 (germline): SEHNR, FQNEAQ (reference sequence). The CDR3 totals 15 residues. V was trimmed by 5 bases and J by 2 bases, leaving 10 bases between them. CDR3 DNA: TGTGCCAGCAGCCCAGGGCCAACTGGGGCCAACGTCCTGACTTTC. It specifies CASSPGPTGANVLTF.

The chain joins TRBV30 to TRBJ2-2; possibly TRBD2 for D (5 bases). Germline-derived CDR1 and CDR2 are GTSNPN and SVGIG (reference sequence). V lost 2 bases, J lost 5 bases, and 9 bases lay in between. CDR3 length: 13 residues. CDR3 loop: CAWSIGETGELFF. DNA for the CDR3: TGTGCCTGGAGTATCGGGGAGACCGGGGAGCTGTTTTTT.